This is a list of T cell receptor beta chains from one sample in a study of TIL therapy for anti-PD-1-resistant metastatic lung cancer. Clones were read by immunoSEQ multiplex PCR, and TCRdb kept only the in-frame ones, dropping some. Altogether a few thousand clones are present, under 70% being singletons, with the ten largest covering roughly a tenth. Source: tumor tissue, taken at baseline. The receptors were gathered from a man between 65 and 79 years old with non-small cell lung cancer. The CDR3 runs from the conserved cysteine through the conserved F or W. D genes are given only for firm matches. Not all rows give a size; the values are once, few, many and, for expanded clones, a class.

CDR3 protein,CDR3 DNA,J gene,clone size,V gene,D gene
CASSRDRVTEAFF,TGTGCCAGCAGTCGCGACAGGGTCACTGAAGCTTTCTTT,TRBJ1-1,medium-sized,TRBV28,TRBD1
CASSLATGGGNQPQHF,TGTGCCAGCAGCTTAGCAACAGGGGGAGGCAATCAGCCCCAGCATTTT,TRBJ1-5,.,TRBV7-2,TRBD1
CASSPIAGTGELFF,TGTGCCAGCAGCCCTATAGCGGGCACCGGGGAGCTGTTTTTT,TRBJ2-2,.,TRBV7-3,TRBD2
CASSLGGTSGRVFYF,TGTGCCAGCAGCTTAGGCGGGACTAGCGGGAGAGTTTTTTACTTC,TRBJ2-7,.,TRBV13,TRBD2
CSHKRGGTEAFF,TGCAGCCACAAGCGGGGGGGAACTGAAGCTTTCTTT,TRBJ1-1,.,TRBV29-1,.
CATSLAGTGGSTDTQYF,TGTGCCACCAGCTTGGCCGGGACAGGGGGCAGCACAGATACGCAGTATTTT,TRBJ2-3,.,TRBV15,TRBD1
CASSFGRQGRFSYEQYF,TGTGCCAGCAGCTTTGGAAGACAGGGCCGATTCTCCTACGAGCAGTACTTC,TRBJ2-7,once,TRBV5-6,TRBD1
CASSLAGGSFTYEQYF,TGTGCCAGCAGCTTAGCGGGGGGTAGTTTCACCTACGAGCAGTACTTC,TRBJ2-7,.,TRBV7-8,.
CASSVGGGDGNTIYF,TGTGCCAGCAGCGTAGGTGGGGGCGATGGAAACACCATATATTTT,TRBJ1-3,.,TRBV9,.
CASSFSLVGEQFF,TGTGCCAGCAGCTTCTCACTAGTAGGTGAGCAGTTCTTC,TRBJ2-1,.,TRBV14,.
CASSLGRQSYEQYF,TGTGCCAGCAGCTTAGGGCGGCAGTCCTACGAGCAGTACTTC,TRBJ2-7,.,TRBV13,.
CASSLSEGQSYGYTF,TGTGCCAGCAGCTTAAGCGAGGGACAAAGCTATGGCTACACCTTC,TRBJ1-2,few,TRBV7-9,.
CASSPLAGSYEQYF,TGTGCCAGCTCACCACTGGCAGGATCCTACGAGCAGTACTTC,TRBJ2-7,.,TRBV18,.
CASSVEGSGSYNEQFF,TGTGCCAGCAGCGTAGAGGGCAGCGGGTCGTACAATGAGCAGTTCTTC,TRBJ2-1,.,TRBV9,.
CAWNRGPQDEQYF,TGTGCCTGGAACAGGGGGCCCCAGGACGAGCAGTACTTC,TRBJ2-7,once,TRBV30,TRBD1
CASSLGGQGTGNTIYF,TGTGCCAGCAGCTTAGGAGGACAGGGCACTGGAAACACCATATATTTT,TRBJ1-3,.,TRBV7-8,TRBD1
CASSYSRVYEQYF,TGTGCCAGCAGTTACTCCAGGGTGTACGAGCAGTACTTC,TRBJ2-7,.,TRBV6-5,.
CASSYSGTSGFNEQFF,TGTGCCAGCAGTTACTCCGGGACTAGCGGCTTCAATGAGCAGTTCTTC,TRBJ2-1,once,TRBV6-6,TRBD2
CASSVEAGGMNTEAFF,TGTGCCAGCAGCGTAGAGGCAGGGGGAATGAACACTGAAGCTTTCTTT,TRBJ1-1,few,TRBV9,TRBD1
CASSPAADTQYF,TGTGCCAGCAGCCCCGCCGCAGATACGCAGTATTTT,TRBJ2-3,.,TRBV4-2,.
CATRVRGQFNEKLFF,TGTGCCACCAGGGTTCGAGGACAGTTTAATGAAAAACTGTTTTTT,TRBJ1-4,.,TRBV15,.
CASSLEVGDPRSPLHF,TGCGCCAGCAGCTTGGAAGTGGGGGATCCGCGGTCACCCCTCCACTTT,TRBJ1-6,few,TRBV5-1,.
CASSLGGQPKAFF,TGTGCCAGCAGCTTGGGGGGACAGCCGAAAGCTTTCTTT,TRBJ1-1,.,TRBV5-6,TRBD1
CASSLAGQPTEAFF,TGTGCCAGCAGCTTAGCCGGGCAGCCCACTGAAGCTTTCTTT,TRBJ1-1,.,TRBV7-8,.
CASSFGRGEQYF,TGTGCCAGCAGCTTTGGCCGAGGCGAGCAGTACTTC,TRBJ2-7,few,TRBV5-4,.
CASSQSRLEDTQYF,TGCGCCAGCAGCCAATCCCGGCTGGAAGATACGCAGTATTTT,TRBJ2-3,.,TRBV4-3,.